The 10 T cell receptor beta chains presented below share a single source sample, sequenced in a study of T cells in localized non-small cell lung cancer. TCRdb's table, derived via immunoSEQ multiplex PCR, lists solely in-frame clones and lacks some. The sample has more than 2,500 clones, under 30% seen once. Sequencing was performed on lung tumor tissue, taken before any cancer treatment. The receptors derive from a female donor at least 60 years old with stage I lung adenocarcinoma.

The chain has TRBV29-1 and TRBJ1-5; weak D call: TRBD1 (5 bases). This CDR3 region has 12 residues. CDR1 is SQVTM and CDR2 is ANQGSEA in the germline V gene. V was shortened by 4 bases and J by 5 bases, with 9 bases between the two germline ends. The CDR3 sequence: CSVVGGDQPQHF. In DNA form, the CDR3 reads TGCAGCGTTGTGGGGGGAGATCAGCCCCAGCATTTT.

This clone was seen a few times. The rearrangement joins TRBV6-8 to TRBJ1-1; weak D call: TRBD1 (5 bases). V was pared by 8 bases and J by 6 bases, with 25 bases between. Germline CDR1 is MNHGY and CDR2 is SAAAGT. The CDR3 loop spans 16 amino acids. This chain's CDR3 is CASSPWVQDWDSEAFF. CDR3 nucleotide sequence: TGTGCCAGCTCTCCCTGGGTTCAGGATTGGGACTCTGAAGCTTTCTTT.

This clone occurred a few times. The chain employs TRBV6-8 and TRBJ1-4, with no clear D. V was clipped by 11 bases and J by 5 bases, with 15 bases between them. The germline CDR1 and CDR2 sequences are MNHGY and SAAAGT. The CDR3 totals 13 residues. CDR3 bases: TGTGCCGGAAAACAATACCCCAATGAAAAACTGTTTTTT. The encoded protein is CAGKQYPNEKLFF.

This clone was seen only a few times. This rearrangement joins TRBV11-3 to TRBJ2-1; the D gene is possibly TRBD1 (5 bases). V shed 1 base and J shed 6 bases, with 16 bases lying between them. Germline loops: CDR1 SGHNT, CDR2 YENEEA. This CDR3 comprises 16 residues. CDR3 DNA sequence: TGTGCCAGCAGCTTAGTCCGAGTGGGGCCAGGCAATGAGCAGTTCTTC. Translated, it gives CASSLVRVGPGNEQFF.

This clone has a handful of counts. The chain recombines TRBV11-3 with TRBJ1-1; tentatively, D is TRBD1 (6 bases). This CDR3 is built from 15 residues. Per germline, CDR1 SGHNT and CDR2 YENEEA. Between the trimmed V and J ends, which lost 5 bases and 4 bases, there was a span of 17 bases. CDR3 nucleotides: TGTGCCAGCAGCCTGCAGCGGGGGGCAAGCACTGAAGCTTTCTTT. This codes for CASSLQRGASTEAFF. The variable domain in full, completed from reference TRBV11-3 and TRBJ1-1, reads EAGVVQSPRYKIIEKKQPVAFWCNPISGHNTLYWYLQNLGQGPELLIRYENEEAVDDSQLPKDRFSAERLKGVDSTLKIQPAELGDSAVYLCASSLQRGASTEAFFGQGTRLTVV.

This clone occurred a few times. J is TRBJ2-5 and V is TRBV6-8, with D uncertain. Trimming pared 2 bases from V and 2 bases from J, leaving 9 bases between. This CDR3 is 14 amino acids long. CDR1 and CDR2 from the germline V gene are MNHGY and SAAAGT. This chain's CDR3 is CASSYNARQETQYF. The CDR3 DNA is TGTGCCAGCAGTTACAACGCCCGGCAAGAGACCCAGTACTTC.

This clone was seen just once. The chain joins TRBV29-1 to TRBJ2-5; 8 bases map to TRBD2. V trimming: 7 bases; J trimming: 5 bases; junction bases outside the gene matches: 12. CDR1 SQVTM and CDR2 ANQGSEA come from the germline V gene. The CDR3 contains 14 residues. CDR3 protein: CSATGGAGGETQYF. The CDR3, as DNA: TGCAGCGCGACGGGAGGGGCAGGAGGCGAGACCCAGTACTTC. Variable domain in full (rest from reference TRBV29-1 and TRBJ2-5): SAVISQKPSRDICQRGTSLTIQCQVDSQVTMMFWYRQQPGQSLTLIATANQGSEATYESGFVIDKFPISRPNLTFSTLTVSNMSPEDSSIYLCSATGGAGGETQYFGPGTRLLVL.

A few counts support this clone. CDR3: CASGSGGTNEKLFF. CDR3 nucleotides: TGTGCTAGTGGTTCTGGAGGGACTAATGAAAAACTGTTTTTT. The chain joins TRBV12-5 to TRBJ1-4; unclear D gene. The CDR3 length is 14 residues. Trimming took 4 bases from V and 2 from J, leaving 8 bases between them. Per the germline V gene, CDR1 is LGHNT and CDR2 is FRNRAP.

This clone was counted between two and nine times. The chain has TRBV7-6 and TRBJ2-2; 8 bases align to TRBD2. The V and J ends lost 6 bases and 3 bases, in that order; junction bases with no gene match: 3. Germline V gene sequence: CDR1 SGHVS, CDR2 FNYEAQ. The CDR3 has 14 amino acids. The CDR3 loop is CASRRAGDTGELFF. The CDR3 nucleotides read TGTGCCAGCAGGAGAGCGGGAGACACCGGGGAGCTGTTTTTT.

This sequence joins TRBV30 and TRBJ1-1, with a weak D call TRBD1 (5 bases). Trimming removed 5 bases at V and 6 bases at J, with 16 bases between. This CDR3 region has 13 residues. Germline values: CDR1 GTSNPN, CDR2 SVGIG (reference sequence). CDR3 in DNA: TGTGCCTGGGGCCCGGGGGTCGGGGCTGAAGCTTTCTTT. Protein sequence: CAWGPGVGAEAFF.